This passage covers 28 T cell receptor beta chains from one sample sequenced in a study of regulatory T cells in long-lasting Graves disease. Library construction for TCR beta used iRepertoire HTBI primers and Arm-PCR of CDR3 regions. Via MiXCR, TCRdb re-called the multiplex PCR reads, giving one row per CDR3 protein. The sample shows some 500,000 distinct CDR3 sequences, 15% to 20% of them seen only once. Stated time point: newly diagnosed GD, antithyroid drugs for less than 3 months. The TCR library used RNA extracted from PBMCs. The sample also formed part of further work on T cells in Graves' hyperthyroidism and ophthalmopathy.

The sequenced sample was peripheral blood mononuclear cells (PBMCs), obtained at new diagnosis, from a patient treated with antithyroid drugs. These receptors were taken from a woman aged 35-60 years with Graves disease.

The V gene is TRBV18, the J gene TRBJ1-5, with TRBD1 identical over 10 bases. Trimming cost V 2 bases and J 6 bases; bases outside gene matches: 4. Germline V lookup: CDR1 KGHSH, CDR2 LQKENI. CDR3 length: 15 residues. CDR3 DNA sequence: TGTGCCAGCTCACCAGGGACAGGGGCAAGTCAGCCCCAGCATTTT. Translating it yields CASSPGTGASQPQHF.

This chain uses TRBV5-4 with TRBJ2-1; possible D gene TRBD1, 6 bases. Trimming removed 4 bases from V and 9 bases from J, with 17 bases in between. The CDR3 contains 14 residues. Per germline, CDR1 SGHNT and CDR2 YYREEE (reference sequence). CDR3 in amino acids: CASSQIRQASEQFF. CDR3 DNA: TGTGCCAGCAGCCAAATTCGACAGGCCAGTGAGCAGTTCTTC.

This clonotype was detected ten times or more. The gene calls are TRBV2 and TRBJ1-6, with 7 bases matching TRBD1. The CDR3 loop spans 18 amino acids. V gave up 6 bases and J gave up 0 bases; unmatched junction bases: 11. The V gene's germline CDR1 is SNHLY and CDR2 FYNNEI. The CDR3 coding sequence is TGTGCCAGCAGCGTAGACGCGGGACAGAGCTCCTATAATTCACCCCTCCACTTT. Residues: CASSVDAGQSSYNSPLHF.

In its sample, this clonotype was seen many times. This chain connects TRBV24-1 to TRBJ1-2; the D gene is possibly TRBD1 (5 bases). Germline CDR1 reads KGHDR; CDR2 reads SFDVKD. With 6 bases removed from V and 5 bases from J, the gap between germline ends came to 12 bases. The CDR3 runs 13 residues. DNA for the CDR3: TGTGCCACCAGTCAGCCCAGGGTGTATGGCTACACCTTC. Translated: CATSQPRVYGYTF.

A single count supports this clonotype. The V call is TRBV29-1, the J call TRBJ2-4; D is possibly TRBD1 or TRBD2 (5 bases each). V gave up 4 bases and J gave up 8 bases, with 12 bases separating them. CDR1 is SQVTM and CDR2 is ANQGSEA in the germline V gene. The CDR3 consists of 12 residues. The CDR3 DNA is TGCAGCGTTGGGGGGTTAGGAGACATTCAGTACTTC. Protein product: CSVGGLGDIQYF. Combining the CDR3 with reference TRBV29-1 and TRBJ2-4 gives the whole variable domain SAVISQKPSRDICQRGTSLTIQCQVDSQVTMMFWYRQQPGQSLTLIATANQGSEATYESGFVIDKFPISRPNLTFSTLTVSNMSPEDSSIYLCSVGGLGDIQYFGAGTRLSVL.

This chain uses TRBV20-1 with TRBJ2-1; D assignment may be TRBD1 or TRBD2 (5 bases each). This CDR3 has 15 amino acids. V shed 5 bases and J shed 4 bases, with 18 bases lying between them. CDR1 and CDR2 (germline): DFQATT, SNEGSKA (reference sequence). The CDR3 DNA follows: TGCAGTGCTCCCGACGGGGCAGGTTCTTACAATGAGCAGTTCTTC. Translating it yields CSAPDGAGSYNEQFF.

This clonotype was observed at least ten times. Relative to the germline gene, one junction end is altered; a read error may explain this. V usage is TRBV6-1 and J usage is TRBJ2-3; 9 nucleotides match TRBD2. The CDR3 is made up of 15 amino acids. Germline CDR1 is MNHNS and CDR2 is SASEGT. DNA of the CDR3: TGTGCCAGCAGCGAAGCGGGGGGCCTCACAGATACGCAGTATTTT. It specifies CASSEAGGLTDTQYF.

This clonotype was observed many times. The V call is TRBV20-1, the J call TRBJ2-1; no firm D call. Trimming took 4 bases from V and 5 from J, leaving 12 bases between them. The CDR3 contains 13 residues. Germline CDR1 is DFQATT and CDR2 is SNEGSKA (reference sequence). The CDR3 here is CSAIRGLDNEQFF. In DNA, the CDR3 is TGCAGTGCTATTCGCGGTTTGGACAATGAGCAGTTCTTC.

The count of this clonotype is one. The chain couples TRBV19 to TRBJ1-2; TRBD1 might be the D (5 bases). This CDR3 region has 15 residues. Germline V gene sequence: CDR1 LNHDA, CDR2 SQIVND (reference sequence). The V end was cut by 5 bases, the J end by 4 bases, with 17 bases between. The DNA of the CDR3 is TGTGCCAGTAGTGTGACAGCCTATACCCGCTATGGCTACACCTTC. Its protein is CASSVTAYTRYGYTF.

This clonotype has ten or more counts. V gene TRBV6-2 or TRBV6-3 combines with J gene TRBJ2-3; D may match TRBD1 or TRBD2 (5 bases each). Germline values: CDR1 MNHEY, CDR2 SVGEGT. With 10 bases removed from V and 4 bases from J, the gap between germline ends came to 12 bases. CDR3 length equals 12 residues. For the CDR3, the DNA is TGTGCCACCCGAGGGGCAGCAGATACGCAGTATTTT. Its protein is CATRGAADTQYF.

Only a few counts were recorded for this clonotype. The V gene is TRBV6-2 or TRBV6-3, the J gene TRBJ2-3; TRBD2 aligns across 12 bases. Unmatched junction bases numbered 13, after V lost 11 bases and J lost 4 bases. The CDR3 spans 16 residues. Germline CDR1 reads MNHEY; CDR2 reads SVGEGT. The CDR3 spells CAGRAWASGGADTQYF. The DNA for the CDR3 is TGTGCCGGCCGAGCTTGGGCTAGCGGGGGGGCAGATACGCAGTATTTT.

This chain uses TRBV5-6 with TRBJ1-3; the D gene is possibly TRBD1 (5 bases). Deletions cut 2 bases from V and 7 bases from J, with 7 bases between. Germline V gene data show CDR1 as SGHDT and CDR2 as YYEEEE. The CDR3 consists of 12 residues. The CDR3 loop reads CASSFWGNTIYF. The CDR3 DNA follows: TGTGCCAGCAGCTTTTGGGGGAACACCATATATTTT.

This clonotype was recorded many times. CDR3 DNA sequence: TGTGCCAGCAGGGCGGGCGGGTACGAGCAGTACTTC. The encoded protein is CASRAGGYEQYF. J is TRBJ2-7 and V is TRBV11-2; the D gene is possibly TRBD2 (5 bases). With 6 bases removed from V and 4 bases from J, the gap between germline ends came to 10 bases. Germline V lookup: CDR1 SGHAT, CDR2 FQNNGV. This CDR3 contains 12 residues.

The gene calls are TRBV30 and TRBJ2-3; D is unclear. The DNA end is more similar to TRBJ2-5, so the J call may be wrong. Germline CDR1 is GTSNPN and CDR2 is SVGIG (reference sequence). There are 12 residues in the CDR3. CDR3 amino acids: CAWSVNVGTQYF. The CDR3 nucleotides are TGTGCCTGGAGTGTAAACGTGGGGACCCAGTACTTC.

This clonotype was seen repeatedly, ten times or more. The CDR3 spells CASSQRTAENSPLHF. The CDR3 DNA sequence: TGTGCCAGCAGCCAGAGGACGGCAGAGAATTCACCCCTCCACTTT. This chain uses TRBV5-8 with TRBJ1-6; no reliable D call. This CDR3 is built from 15 residues. In germline, CDR1 is SGHTS, CDR2 YDEGEE. Trimming stripped 4 bases from V and 7 bases from J, with 15 bases between. The full variable domain, rest sourced from reference TRBV5-8 and TRBJ1-6, is EAGVTQSPTHLIKTRGQQATLRCSPISGHTSVYWYQQALGLGLQFLLWYDEGEERNRGNFPPRFSGRQFPNYSSELNVNALELEDSALYLCASSQRTAENSPLHFGNGTRLTVT.

This clonotype came up many times. This sequence joins TRBV19 and TRBJ1-1; D might be TRBD1 (6 bases). The V and J ends lost 7 bases and 0 bases respectively, with 24 bases between them. The CDR3 loop spans 18 amino acids. Germline CDR1 LNHDA, CDR2 SQIVND (reference sequence). The CDR3 spells CASTAWTATLEMNTEAFF. As DNA, the CDR3 is TGTGCCAGTACCGCCTGGACAGCCACCCTCGAGATGAACACTGAAGCTTTCTTT.

The V call is TRBV7-8, the J call TRBJ1-5; D possibly corresponds to TRBD1 (6 bases). CDR1 is SGHVS, CDR2 FQNEAQ, per germline. The CDR3 is 16 residues long. Trimming took off 2 bases at V and 4 bases at J, with 15 bases between the two ends. The CDR3 coding sequence is TGTGCCAGCAGCTTATCCAGGGGCCGGGGTAATCAGCCCCAGCATTTT. This codes for CASSLSRGRGNQPQHF.

The chain uses TRBV18 and TRBJ1-1, with D possibly TRBD1 on 6 matching bases. CDR3 length equals 16 residues. Trimming left V 3 bases short and J 2 bases short, with 16 bases between. Germline lookup yields CDR1 KGHSH and CDR2 LQKENI. The CDR3 is CASSPPGGGGNTEAFF. In DNA, the CDR3 is TGTGCCAGCTCACCCCCGGGAGGGGGAGGTAACACTGAAGCTTTCTTT.

The chain employs TRBV5-4 and TRBJ1-6; D uncertain. Trimming took 4 bases from V and 7 from J, leaving 15 bases between them. The germline CDR1 and CDR2 sequences are SGHNT and YYREEE (reference sequence). The CDR3 totals 15 residues. The CDR3 DNA reads TGTGCCAGCAGCAGTCGAATGGGATCGAATTCACCCCTCCACTTT. It is translated as CASSSRMGSNSPLHF.

This clonotype was picked up many times. The chain combines TRBV3-1 with TRBJ1-2; unclear D gene. The V and J ends lost 0 bases and 8 bases respectively, with 16 bases between them. Germline CDR1 reads LGHDT; CDR2 reads YNNKEL (reference sequence). The CDR3 spans 15 residues. CDR3 residues: CASSQDPQILFGYTF. CDR3 DNA: TGTGCCAGCAGCCAAGATCCACAGATTTTGTTCGGCTACACCTTC.

This clonotype was found a few times. The chain joins TRBV28 to TRBJ2-7; D is possibly TRBD1 (6 bases). The CDR3 spans 18 residues. Trimming took off 4 bases at V and 3 bases at J, with 25 bases between the two ends. CDR1 and CDR2 from the germline V gene are MDHEN and SYDVKM. For the CDR3, the DNA is TGTGCCAGCAGTTCAATCACCTCATACGGTGGGGGCTTCTACGAGCAGTACTTC. As protein: CASSSITSYGGGFYEQYF.

This clonotype was seen a few times. CDR3 amino acids: CAITARTSGGTSSGANVLTF. The CDR3 DNA sequence: TGTGCCATCACCGCTCGGACTAGCGGGGGGACGAGCTCTGGGGCCAACGTCCTGACTTTC. This chain joins TRBV10-3 and TRBJ2-6, with TRBD2 matching over 14 bases. The V gene's germline CDR1 is ENHRY and CDR2 SYGVKD. V dropped 7 bases and J dropped 0; count of bases not matched to a gene: 11. This CDR3 has 20 amino acids.

The chain joins TRBV12-3 or TRBV12-4 to TRBJ1-6; D is ambiguous. CDR3 length: 15 amino acids. V lost 3 bases to trimming and J lost 9 bases, with 15 bases between them. The CDR3 sequence is CASSLGGLFGSPLHF. In DNA, the CDR3 is TGTGCCAGCAGTTTGGGTGGCCTGTTCGGTTCACCCCTCCACTTT.

The chain is built from TRBV11-2 and TRBJ2-1; D uncertain. CDR1 is SGHAT, CDR2 FQNNGV, per germline. V was shortened by 5 bases and J by 1 base, with 3 bases between the two germline ends. This CDR3 is built from 12 residues. The CDR3: CASSISYNEQFF. DNA of the CDR3: TGTGCCAGCAGCATATCCTACAATGAGCAGTTCTTC.

The chain carries TRBV6-7 and TRBJ1-1, with no clear D. TRBV6-7 counts as an open reading frame of uncertain function. V was clipped by 0 bases and J by 4 bases, with 15 bases between them. This CDR3 is 16 amino acids long. DNA for the CDR3: TGTGCCAGCAGTTACTCGAAACAAGGTAATTTCACTGAAGCTTTCTTT. It encodes CASSYSKQGNFTEAFF.

In this sample, this clonotype turned up many times. This chain joins TRBV11-2 and TRBJ1-6; D is uncertain. Germline assignment: CDR1 SGHAT and CDR2 FQNNGV. The CDR3 is made up of 13 amino acids. V lost 11 bases to trimming and J lost 4 bases, with 12 bases between them. DNA for the CDR3: TGTGCCTCTTCGGAGGATTATAATTCACCCCTCCACTTT. Protein product: CASSEDYNSPLHF.

This sequence joins TRBV4-1 and TRBJ1-2; D not resolved. CDR3 length equals 16 residues. Germline assignment: CDR1 MGHRA and CDR2 YSYEKL. Deletions cut 0 bases from V and 0 bases from J, with 11 bases between. The CDR3 region is CASSQDHGLANYGYTF. The CDR3 bases are TGCGCCAGCAGCCAAGATCACGGCCTAGCTAACTATGGCTACACCTTC.

This clonotype showed up many times. This chain joins TRBV5-6 and TRBJ2-5; D is unclear. There are 15 residues in the CDR3. V lost 0 bases and J lost 5, with 14 bases in between. CDR1 is SGHDT, CDR2 YYEEEE, per germline. CDR3 protein: CASSLGRSGGETQYF. CDR3 DNA sequence: TGTGCCAGCAGCTTGGGAAGGTCGGGTGGTGAGACCCAGTACTTC.